Following are 26 T cell receptor beta chains from one sample sequenced in a study of blood T cell repertoires in COVID-19. Clones were read by immunoSEQ multiplex PCR, and TCRdb kept only the in-frame ones, dropping some. The sample contains 150,000 to 200,000 clones, 85% to 90% of which appear only once. Source material: PBMCs or T cells enriched from blood (not recorded which). Receptor source: a woman aged 35 to 49 with acute COVID-19.

This rearrangement joins TRBV23-1 to TRBJ1-1; a possible D gene is TRBD1 (5 bases). TRBV23-1 carries the ORF label, with uncertain function. The germline V and J ends were trimmed by 6 bases and 1 base, with 21 bases remaining between them. This CDR3 has 17 amino acids. This CDR3 reads CASSAPHLKQGNTEAFF. For the CDR3, the DNA is TGCGCCAGCAGCGCCCCGCACCTCAAGCAGGGGAACACTGAAGCTTTCTTT.

The genes are TRBV3-1 (or the pseudogene TRBV3-2) and TRBJ2-5, with D perhaps TRBD1 (6 bases). CDR3 length: 15 amino acids. Germline V lookup: CDR1 LGHDT, CDR2 YNNKEL (reference sequence). Trimming removed 4 bases at V and 3 bases at J, with 15 bases between. The CDR3 DNA reads as TGTGCCAGCAGCCTCGCCGGGACAACAGAAGAGACCCAGTACTTC. This translates into CASSLAGTTEETQYF.

V and J are TRBV6-5 and TRBJ2-7; D gene unclear. Trimming stripped 6 bases from V and 4 bases from J, with 16 bases between. The germline V gene has CDR1 MNHEY and CDR2 SVGAGI. The CDR3 has 14 amino acids. The CDR3 DNA sequence: TGTGCCAGCAGCAGAAACACCGCTGATTACGAGCAGTACTTC. This gives the protein CASSRNTADYEQYF.

This clone showed up just a few times. The junction shows a germline mismatch at one end, possibly a read error. This rearrangement joins TRBV5-1 to TRBJ2-7, with TRBD1 as a possible D gene (5 bases). CDR3 length: 14 residues. Germline V CDR1 and CDR2: SGHRS, YFSETQ. The CDR3 protein is CASSPFQGSHEQYF. The CDR3 nucleotides read TGCGCCAGCAGCCCGTTCCAGGGCTCCCACGAGCAGTACTTC.

The V gene is TRBV28, the J gene TRBJ2-5; D perhaps matches TRBD1 (6 bases). Germline-derived CDR1 and CDR2 are MDHEN and SYDVKM. Trimming stripped 3 bases from V and 0 bases from J, with 8 bases between. This CDR3 is built from 14 residues. The CDR3 DNA is TGTGCCAGCAGTTTCCGGGACAACCAAGAGACCCAGTACTTC. It specifies CASSFRDNQETQYF.

The chain joins TRBV5-6 to TRBJ1-1; TRBD1 is a possible D gene (5 bases). The CDR3 sequence is 14 residues long. V was pared by 7 bases and J by 1 base, with 14 bases between. CDR1 is SGHDT, CDR2 YYEEEE, per germline. The chain's CDR3 is CASLRGSPNTEAFF. The CDR3, as DNA: TGTGCCAGCTTAAGGGGAAGTCCGAACACTGAAGCTTTCTTT.

V gene TRBV12-3 or TRBV12-4 combines with J gene TRBJ1-2; D is perhaps TRBD1 (5 bases). This CDR3 contains 13 residues. V lost 8 bases and J lost 7, with 17 bases in between. The CDR3 region is CASGREGSGGYTF. The CDR3 DNA is TGTGCCAGCGGGAGGGAGGGGTCGGGTGGCTACACCTTC.

V gene TRBV4-1 combines with J gene TRBJ2-7; 10 bases are shared with TRBD1. In germline, CDR1 is MGHRA, CDR2 YSYEKL. Trimming at V came to 3 bases and at J to 0 bases, leaving 2 bases not matched to a gene. CDR3 length: 15 amino acids. CDR3 nucleotide sequence: TGCGCCAGCAGCCATTGGACAGGGGGCTCCTACGAGCAGTACTTC. This sequence encodes CASSHWTGGSYEQYF.

J is TRBJ2-3 and V is TRBV11-2; perhaps TRBD1 as D (5 bases). Germline V lookup: CDR1 SGHAT, CDR2 FQNNGV. This CDR3 is 15 amino acids long. Deletions cut 1 base from V and 3 bases from J, with 11 bases between. The CDR3 here is CASSLVGAVTDTQYF. CDR3 coding DNA: TGTGCCAGCAGCTTAGTAGGGGCCGTGACAGATACGCAGTATTTT.

The chain is built from TRBV6-5 and TRBJ2-7; 11 bases are shared with TRBD1. Unmatched junction bases numbered 7, after V lost 2 bases and J lost 4 bases. Germline lookup yields CDR1 MNHEY and CDR2 SVGAGI. This CDR3 is 16 amino acids long. CDR3 protein: CASSYGRTGGHYEQYF. CDR3 DNA: TGTGCCAGCAGTTACGGTCGGACAGGGGGCCATTACGAGCAGTACTTC.

This chain's CDR3 is CASSPPSHLRGYGYTF. The DNA of the CDR3 is TGTGCCAGCAGCCCCCCTTCACACCTCAGGGGGTATGGCTACACCTTC. The chain recombines TRBV5-6 with TRBJ1-2; the match to TRBD1 covers 7 bases. The CDR3 runs to 16 residues. Germline V lookup: CDR1 SGHDT, CDR2 YYEEEE. The junction had 14 bases not matched to a gene; V was cut back by 4 bases and J by 5 bases.

CDR3 residues: CASARTEGNTIYF. The CDR3 bases are TGTGCTAGTGCCCGGACAGAAGGAAACACCATATATTTT. The chain carries TRBV12-5 and TRBJ1-3, with D possibly matching TRBD1 (6 bases). V was trimmed by 7 bases and J by 4 bases, leaving 11 bases between them. Germline V CDR1 and CDR2: LGHNT, FRNRAP. This CDR3 has 13 residues.

This chain links TRBV6-5 with TRBJ2-2, with TRBD2 matching 7 bases. CDR3 length: 15 residues. Germline V gene sequence: CDR1 MNHEY, CDR2 SVGAGI. V dropped 5 bases and J dropped 5; count of bases not matched to a gene: 8. The CDR3 spells CASSTGLVATGELFF. The CDR3 nucleotides are TGTGCCAGCAGTACTGGACTAGTGGCAACCGGGGAGCTGTTTTTT.

V gene TRBV7-9 combines with J gene TRBJ1-2; no clear D gene. CDR3 length equals 13 residues. Germline assignment: CDR1 SEHNR and CDR2 FQNEAQ (reference sequence). V lost 5 bases and J 8 bases, leaving 15 bases between the germline ends. CDR3 DNA sequence: TGTGCCAGCAGCGCGGTTGATTTATACGGCTACACCTTC. This encodes CASSAVDLYGYTF. Supplemented by reference TRBV7-9 and TRBJ1-2, the full variable domain reads DTGVSQNPRHKITKRGQNVTFRCDPISEHNRLYWYRQTLGQGPEFLTYFQNEAQLEKSRLLSDRFSAERPKGSFSTLEIQRTEQGDSAMYLCASSAVDLYGYTFGSGTRLTVV.

The V call is TRBV28, the J call TRBJ2-3; TRBD1 agrees at 11 bases. The V and J ends lost 2 bases and 5 bases, in that order; junction bases with no gene match: 18. CDR1 MDHEN and CDR2 SYDVKM come from the germline V gene. The CDR3 consists of 20 residues. The CDR3 sequence is CASSLKRWGRGQGEGDTQYF. Here the CDR3 DNA reads TGTGCCAGCAGTTTAAAGAGGTGGGGACGGGGACAGGGGGAAGGAGATACGCAGTATTTT. Variable domain in full (rest from reference TRBV28 and TRBJ2-3): DVKVTQSSRYLVKRTGEKVFLECVQDMDHENMFWYRQDPGLGLRLIYFSYDVKMKEKGDIPEGYSVSREKKERFSLILESASTNQTSMYLCASSLKRWGRGQGEGDTQYFGPGTRLTVL.

This chain joins TRBV3-1 (or the pseudogene TRBV3-2) and TRBJ2-7; D not resolved. The V end was cut by 1 base, the J end by 3 bases, with 10 bases between. CDR3 length equals 14 residues. The V gene's germline CDR1 is LGHDT and CDR2 YNNKEL (reference sequence). This CDR3 is CASSQVPQVYEQYF. CDR3 bases: TGTGCCAGCAGCCAAGTCCCACAAGTCTACGAGCAGTACTTC.

This clone was detected once. This chain connects TRBV28 to TRBJ2-7; 7 bases match TRBD1. The CDR3 has 13 amino acids. The ends lost 6 bases at V and 4 bases at J; junction bases unmatched: 6. The germline V gene has CDR1 MDHEN and CDR2 SYDVKM. The CDR3 region has the DNA TGTGCCAGCAGGCTGACAGGGCCTTACGAGCAGTACTTC. It translates to CASRLTGPYEQYF.

J is TRBJ2-7 and V is TRBV12-5; D gene ambiguous. Germline V gives CDR1 LGHNT, CDR2 FRNRAP. This CDR3 is 11 amino acids long. Trimming took off 6 bases at V and 3 bases at J, with 6 bases between the two ends. CDR3 residues: CASGSYYEQYF. CDR3 bases: TGTGCTAGTGGCTCCTACTACGAGCAGTACTTC.

The chain couples TRBV12-5 to TRBJ2-7; TRBD1 matches 8 bases. The germline V gene has CDR1 LGHNT and CDR2 FRNRAP. J was trimmed by 3 bases and V by 6 bases; bases with no gene match: 13. The CDR3 covers 16 residues. The CDR3 is CASGLERGQGFYEQYF. The CDR3 region has the DNA TGTGCTAGTGGCCTGGAGCGAGGACAGGGTTTCTACGAGCAGTACTTC.

The V call is TRBV20-1, the J call TRBJ1-1; 10 bases match TRBD1. Germline V CDR1 and CDR2: DFQATT, SNEGSKA (reference sequence). Losses at the gene ends were 5 bases for V and 7 bases for J; bases not matched to a gene: 1. The CDR3 runs to 11 residues. The CDR3 nucleotides read TGCAGTGCTGGGACAGGGGTTGAAGCTTTCTTT. Translation gives CSAGTGVEAFF.

This chain connects TRBV7-2 to TRBJ2-2; 8 bases are a match to TRBD1. This CDR3 contains 19 residues. Trimming took 4 bases from V and 4 from J; bases not matched to a gene: 17. Germline lookup yields CDR1 SGHTA and CDR2 FQGNSA. The CDR3 DNA follows: TGTGCCAGCAGCTGGCGGCCCACAGGGGGAATAATACCCACCGGGGAGCTGTTTTTT. Protein product: CASSWRPTGGIIPTGELFF. Together with reference TRBV7-2 and TRBJ2-2, the CDR3 gives the full variable domain: GAGVSQSPSNKVTEKGKDVELRCDPISGHTALYWYRQSLGQGLEFLIYFQGNSAPDKSGLPSDRFSAERTGGSVSTLTIQRTQQEDSAVYLCASSWRPTGGIIPTGELFFGEGSRLTVL.

The chain employs TRBV4-2 and TRBJ2-3, with 9 bases identical to TRBD2. The CDR3 loop spans 18 amino acids. V was clipped by 0 bases and J by 1 base; unmatched bases: 8. Germline values: CDR1 LGHNA, CDR2 YNFKEQ. The CDR3 DNA follows: TGTGCCAGCAGCCAAGAGTCGGGCGGGAGGGCCGGCACAGATACGCAGTATTTT. This sequence encodes CASSQESGGRAGTDTQYF.

The count of this clone is one. The genes are TRBV7-2 and TRBJ2-5; D is perhaps TRBD2 (5 bases). V was cut by 4 bases and J by 4 bases, with 16 bases left in between. The CDR3 loop spans 15 amino acids. Germline V CDR1 and CDR2: SGHTA, FQGNSA. CDR3: CASSSPSRSGETQYF. The CDR3 coding sequence is TGTGCCAGCAGCTCCCCTAGCCGGAGCGGAGAGACCCAGTACTTC.

V gene TRBV6-6 combines with J gene TRBJ1-1, with D hard to call. This CDR3 region has 16 residues. Germline-derived CDR1 and CDR2 are MNHNY and SVGAGI (reference sequence). V was shortened by 0 bases and J by 3 bases, with 14 bases between the two germline ends. In nucleotides, the CDR3 is TGTGCCAGCAGTTACTCAACGGGGAGCAGATACACTGAAGCTTTCTTT. Translated: CASSYSTGSRYTEAFF.

V gene TRBV30 combines with J gene TRBJ1-5, with 10 positions matching TRBD1. The J segment lost 2 bases and the V segment lost 1 base, leaving 8 bases of the junction unmatched. Germline CDR1 and CDR2: GTSNPN and SVGIG (reference sequence). The CDR3 sequence is 17 residues long. DNA for the CDR3: TGTGCCTGGAGTGCCGGGACAGGGGTCAGTGGCAATCAGCCCCAGCATTTT. Protein product: CAWSAGTGVSGNQPQHF.

This chain uses TRBV5-5 with TRBJ1-6; no clear D gene. V lost 6 bases to trimming and J lost 0 bases, with 16 bases between them. Looked up from germline, CDR1 is SGHKS and CDR2 is YYEKEE (reference sequence). CDR3 length: 17 amino acids. The CDR3 region has the DNA TGTGCCAGCATCCACCCGGGTCTAAGCTCCTATAATTCACCCCTCCACTTT. Translation gives CASIHPGLSSYNSPLHF.